Below, 5 T cell receptor beta chains from the same sample are listed, as sequenced in a study of OX40 agonist ivuxolimab in advanced cancers. Sequenced by immunoSEQ multiplex PCR; TCRdb stores in-frame clones only, minus some. Among 35,000 to 45,000 clones listed, 82% were seen once. Sample: CD4+ or CD8+ T cells sorted from blood, taken in a trial of the OX40 agonist ivuxolimab. These receptors all stem from an adult with an advanced solid tumor such as melanoma, head and neck, liver or kidney cancer.

The DNA of the CDR3 is TGTGCCAGCAGTTTCATGACAGGGGCAATTAGAGCTTTCTTT. It codes for CASSFMTGAIRAFF. The gene calls are TRBV6-5 and TRBJ1-1; 8 bases are shared with TRBD1. Trimming at V came to 4 bases and at J to 10 bases, leaving 11 bases not matched to a gene. The CDR3 has 14 amino acids. Germline-derived CDR1 and CDR2 are MNHEY and SVGAGI.

This sequence joins TRBV19 and TRBJ1-5, with D hard to call. Trimming pared 4 bases from V and 5 bases from J, leaving 18 bases between. CDR3 length equals 16 residues. Germline V lookup: CDR1 LNHDA, CDR2 SQIVND (reference sequence). This CDR3 is CASSTRFGGGDQPQHF. The CDR3 DNA reads as TGTGCCAGTAGTACCAGGTTCGGAGGAGGAGATCAGCCCCAGCATTTT.

The CDR3 protein is CASSLTGTYEQYF. The CDR3 region has the DNA TGTGCCAGCAGTTTGACAGGCACCTACGAGCAGTACTTC. The chain is built from TRBV27 and TRBJ2-7; maybe TRBD1 (6 bases). The V end lost 3 bases, the J end lost 2 bases, and 8 bases lay between the germline ends. Germline V gene lookup returns CDR1 MNHEY and CDR2 SMNVEV (reference sequence). This CDR3 is built from 13 residues.

Comment on this clone: Other DNA sequences of this sample code for an identical CDR3. The chain couples TRBV27 to TRBJ2-7; 7 nucleotides align to TRBD2. CDR1 is MNHEY, CDR2 SMNVEV, per germline (reference sequence). The CDR3 has 15 amino acids. Trimming cost V 2 bases and J 2 bases; bases outside gene matches: 6. CDR3 DNA sequence: TGTGCCAGCAGTTTAAGTAGCGGGCTACCCTACGAGCAGTACTTC. It yields the protein CASSLSSGLPYEQYF.

The chain links TRBV14 to TRBJ1-2; D not resolved. There are 15 residues in the CDR3. The germline V and J ends were trimmed by 1 base and 8 bases, with 17 bases remaining between them. The germline CDR1 and CDR2 sequences are SGHDN and FVKESK. CDR3 region: CASSQGPFTVGGYTF. The CDR3 DNA sequence: TGTGCCAGCAGCCAAGGACCTTTTACGGTTGGGGGCTACACCTTC. Based on the CDR3 plus reference TRBV14 and TRBJ1-2, the full variable domain is EAGVTQFPSHSVIEKGQTVTLRCDPISGHDNLYWYRRVMGKEIKFLLHFVKESKQDESGMPNNRFLAERTGGTYSTLKVQPAELEDSGVYFCASSQGPFTVGGYTFGSGTRLTVV.